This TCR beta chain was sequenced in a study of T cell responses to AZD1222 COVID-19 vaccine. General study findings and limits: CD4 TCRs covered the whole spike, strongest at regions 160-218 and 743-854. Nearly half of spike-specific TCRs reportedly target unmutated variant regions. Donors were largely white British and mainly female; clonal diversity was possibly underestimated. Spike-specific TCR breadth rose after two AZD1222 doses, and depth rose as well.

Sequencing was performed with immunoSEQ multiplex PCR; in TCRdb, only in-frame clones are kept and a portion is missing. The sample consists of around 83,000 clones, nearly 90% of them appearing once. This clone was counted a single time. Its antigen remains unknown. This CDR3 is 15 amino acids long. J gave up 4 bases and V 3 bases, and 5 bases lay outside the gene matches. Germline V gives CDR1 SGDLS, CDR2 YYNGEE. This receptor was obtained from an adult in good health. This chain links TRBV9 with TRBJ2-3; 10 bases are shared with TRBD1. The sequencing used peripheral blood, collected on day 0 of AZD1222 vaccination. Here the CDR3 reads CASSGRGTGADTQYF. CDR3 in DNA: TGTGCCAGCAGCGGGCGGGGGACAGGGGCAGATACGCAGTATTTT.